The rows below give T cell receptor beta chains drawn from one sample of a study of STAT5B mutations in CD4+ large granular lymphocyte leukemia. The assay was immunoSEQ multiplex PCR, and TCRdb's table has in-frame clones only and misses some. The top ten hold approximately 0.4% of the sample, which has around 47,000 clones, around 82% seen once. Source material: CD4+ T cells from blood buffy coats. The receptor source for this set is a human donor in good health. Both conserved end residues are part of each CDR3. Each record gives: J gene, clone size, V gene, D gene, CDR3 DNA, CDR3 protein. D genes are given only for firm matches. Only part of the rows carry a size: once, few, many, or a class if the clone is expanded.

TRBJ2-3 . TRBV6-5 . TGTGCCAGCAGTTATGGTGTTAACACAGATACGCAGTATTTT CASSYGVNTDTQYF
TRBJ1-3 once TRBV6-1 . TGTGCCAGCAGTGAAATGGGTGACTTCTCTGGAAACACCATATATTTT CASSEMGDFSGNTIYF
TRBJ2-2 . TRBV29-1 . TGCAGCGTTGTCCCGGACAGGAACACCGGGGAGCTGTTTTTT CSVVPDRNTGELFF
TRBJ2-5 . TRBV19 . TGTGCCAGTAGTATATCCCCGGCGGGGTTCGGAAGGACCCAGTACTTC CASSISPAGFGRTQYF
TRBJ2-5 . TRBV13 TRBD2 TGTGCCAGCAGCCCTAGACCCGCGGGGGGGAGGGAGACCCAGTACTTC CASSPRPAGGRETQYF
TRBJ1-1 . TRBV29-1 . TGCAGCGTGAGGAGACCGGGATGGGGGAACACTGAAGCTTTCTTT CSVRRPGWGNTEAFF
TRBJ1-1 . TRBV11-2 . TGTGCCAGCAGCTTAAAACCCACTGAAGCTTTCTTT CASSLKPTEAFF
TRBJ2-1 . TRBV5-1 TRBD1 TGCGCCAGCAGCTTGGATGGACAGGCCGTCTATGAGCAGTTCTTC CASSLDGQAVYEQFF
TRBJ2-7 . TRBV6-1 TRBD2 TGTGCCAGCAGTCTTTCGTGGGGACTATCCTACGAGCAGTACTTC CASSLSWGLSYEQYF
TRBJ2-2 once TRBV4-1 TRBD2 TGCGCCAGCAGCCAAGAAACGGGACTAGCGGGTCCGAACACCGGGGAGCTGTTTTTT CASSQETGLAGPNTGELFF
TRBJ2-7 . TRBV29-1 . TGCAGCGTTGAATCCCTGGGCGGGTTTAGCGAGCAGTACTTC CSVESLGGFSEQYF
TRBJ2-5 . TRBV11-3 TRBD1 TGTGCCAGCTCCAGGACAGGGGGCCAAGAGACCCAGTACTTC CASSRTGGQETQYF
TRBJ2-2 . TRBV5-6 . TGTGCCAGCAGCTTGGTTAGCGGCACCGGGGAGCTGTTCTTT CASSLVSGTGELFF
TRBJ1-1 . TRBV2 . TGTGCCAGCAGTGAGCGGGTGAACACTGAAGCTTTCTTT CASSERVNTEAFF
TRBJ2-4 . TRBV14 TRBD1 TGTGCCAGCAGCACAGGACAGGAGGTAGCCAAAAACATTCAGTACTTC CASSTGQEVAKNIQYF
TRBJ2-1 . TRBV11-2 . TGTGCCAGCAGCGAAATTACGAGCTCCTACAATGAGCAGTTCTTC CASSEITSSYNEQFF
TRBJ1-1 few TRBV30 . TGTGCCTGGAGTTTAGACACTGAAGCTTTCTTT CAWSLDTEAFF
TRBJ1-2 . TRBV30 . TGTGCCTGGAGTGTACGGGGTGACGTTGGCTACACCTTC CAWSVRGDVGYTF
TRBJ1-5 . TRBV6-1 . TGTGCCAGCAGAAAAAGTCCCAGCTTTCCTCAGCCCCAGCATTTT CASRKSPSFPQPQHF
TRBJ2-5 . TRBV27 . TGTGCCAGCAGCCAAATTTATTACGAGACCCAGTACTTC CASSQIYYETQYF
TRBJ1-1 . TRBV5-1 . TGCGCCAGCAGCTTGGCGGACACAAGTTCTGAAGCTTTCTTT CASSLADTSSEAFF
TRBJ2-5 . TRBV27 . TGTGCCAGCAGTGGCCTAGCGCTCGGAGAGACCCAGTACTTC CASSGLALGETQYF
TRBJ2-3 . TRBV5-4 . TGTGCCAGCAGCTTGCCGCAACAGGTAGATACGCAGTATTTT CASSLPQQVDTQYF
TRBJ2-6 . TRBV6-5 . TGTGCCAGCAGGGGACCGAGCTCTGGGGCCAACGTCCTGACTTTC CASRGPSSGANVLTF
TRBJ2-5 . TRBV7-6 . TGTGCCAGCAGCTTGGGGGGCAGGGAGACCCAGTACTTC CASSLGGRETQYF
TRBJ1-2 . TRBV5-6 . TGTGCCAGCAGCTCTGAACAGGGTAACTATGGCTACACCTTC CASSSEQGNYGYTF
TRBJ1-3 . TRBV4-1 TRBD1 TGCGCCAGCAGCAGGACAGGGGCCGACTCTGGAAACACCATATATTTT CASSRTGADSGNTIYF
TRBJ1-1 . TRBV30 . TGTGCCTGGACCACCCAAACGGGGCGGGGCCGGACTGAAGCTTTCTTT CAWTTQTGRGRTEAFF
TRBJ2-1 once TRBV7-7 . TGTGCCAGCAGCCTACGACAGGACTTATCCTACAATGAGCAGTTCTTC CASSLRQDLSYNEQFF
TRBJ1-2 . TRBV6-5 TRBD1 TGTGCCAGCAGTTACGGGGGACAGCCCTATGGCTACACCTTC CASSYGGQPYGYTF
TRBJ1-1 few TRBV30 TRBD1 TGTGCCTGGAGTCAAGGGACAGCTGAAGCTTTCTTT CAWSQGTAEAFF
TRBJ2-5 . TRBV5-1 . TGCGCCAGCAGCCAAGAGACCCAGTACTTC CASSQETQYF
TRBJ1-5 once TRBV6-1 . TGTGCCAGCAGTGGAGCAAATCCGGGGAGATATCAGCCCCAGCATTTT CASSGANPGRYQPQHF
TRBJ2-7 . TRBV6-1 . TGTGCCAGCAAGGGCTACGAGCAGTACTTC CASKGYEQYF
TRBJ2-3 . TRBV9 . TGTGCCAGCAGCGCCCCTGGAGGGACAAGCACAGATACGCAGTATTTT CASSAPGGTSTDTQYF
TRBJ2-1 . TRBV5-1 . TGCGCCAGCGGAAAGGGAGTGGGCTATGAGCAGTTCTTC CASGKGVGYEQFF
TRBJ2-5 . TRBV19 . TGTGCCAGTAGTATCGGGTCACAGACCCAGTACTTC CASSIGSQTQYF
TRBJ2-5 once TRBV9 . TGTGCCAGCAGCGTAGCTACAAGAGGGGGGCAAGAGACCCAGTACTTC CASSVATRGGQETQYF
TRBJ2-1 . TRBV5-1 . TGCGCCAGCAGCTTGGGTTACCGAGGTGGATACAATGAGCAGTTCTTC CASSLGYRGGYNEQFF
TRBJ2-3 . TRBV5-4 . TGTGCCAGCAGCCCGGGTGGCGGGAATTGGGTTAGTTGGGATACGCAGTATTTT CASSPGGGNWVSWDTQYF
TRBJ2-3 . TRBV30 . TGTGCCTGGAGTCCCGGGTCCCTTCTCAACACAGATACGCAGTATTTT CAWSPGSLLNTDTQYF
TRBJ2-7 . TRBV6-6 TRBD1 TGTGCCAGCAGTCCGCGACAGGGGTCGGCCTACGAGCAGTACTTC CASSPRQGSAYEQYF
TRBJ2-1 . TRBV2 . TGTGCCAGCAGTGAAGCGCCCGGATCCTACAATGAGCAGTTCTTC CASSEAPGSYNEQFF
TRBJ1-2 . TRBV25-1 . TGTGCCAGCAGTGAAAACAGTGAAATACTTGGCTACACCTTC CASSENSEILGYTF
TRBJ2-6 . TRBV28 . TGTGCCAGCAGTCCCGGGCTCGAAGGGGCCAACGTCCTGACTTTC CASSPGLEGANVLTF
TRBJ2-1 . TRBV19 . TGTGCCAGTAGTATAGGAGGGGGGCTGTCCTACAATGAGCAGTTCTTC CASSIGGGLSYNEQFF
TRBJ2-1 . TRBV4-2 . TGTGCCAGCAGTGGACAAGCCTACAATGAGCAGTTCTTC CASSGQAYNEQFF
TRBJ2-2 . TRBV5-4 TRBD1 TGTGCCAGCAGCTGGGGACAGGGGAGCACCGGGGAGCTGTTTTTT CASSWGQGSTGELFF
TRBJ1-1 . TRBV7-3 TRBD1 TGTGCCAGCAGCTCGGGACAGACGAACACTGAAGCTTTCTTT CASSSGQTNTEAFF
TRBJ1-1 . TRBV10-1 TRBD1 TGCGCCAGCAGTGCCGGGAGCAGGGGGCAGTTGGACACTGAAGCTTTCTTT CASSAGSRGQLDTEAFF
TRBJ2-7 . TRBV7-2 . TGTGCCAGCAGCCCAGGGGGGGGTAGGGGTTTAGAGCAGTACTTC CASSPGGGRGLEQYF
TRBJ1-4 once TRBV18 . TGTGCCAGCTCCCAGGACAGATCAAGTGAAAAACTGTTTTTT CASSQDRSSEKLFF
TRBJ2-3 . TRBV5-6 TRBD2 TGTGCCAGCAGCCCCGGGACTAGCGGGAGCCCAGGGTTGTCGGATACGCAGTATTTT CASSPGTSGSPGLSDTQYF
TRBJ2-2 . TRBV10-3 . TGTGCCATCAGTGAGTCAGGAGGGTGGACCGGGGAGCTGTTTTTT CAISESGGWTGELFF
TRBJ2-1 . TRBV7-9 TRBD2 TGTGCCAGCAGCTTCTGGACTAGCGGGTTAAATGAGCAGTTCTTC CASSFWTSGLNEQFF